This TCR beta chain originates from a study of Graves' ophthalmopathy and Graves' hyperthyroidism. Study as a whole: Peripheral blood was gathered at the point of initial diagnosis, before any treatment started. General study findings and limits: Sensitivity of under 71% and specificity of approximately 72% were achieved by the model that predicted ophthalmopathy progression.

RNA transcripts yielded amplified TCR beta CDR3 regions. In the first round, RT-PCR was carried out with HTBI primers, and a multiplex PCR formed the second round. TCRdb re-derived calls from the multiplex PCR reads in MiXCR, one entry per CDR3 protein. The data show fewer than 400,000 distinct CDR3 sequences, around 20% seen once. Ophthalmopathic donors had moderate-to-severe activity, CAS ≥3 and NOSPECS ≥4, with disease that had lasted under 3 months. The PBMCs used were ones drawn from 10 ml of fresh peripheral blood. This CDR3 is built from 14 residues. Germline V lookup: CDR1 ENHRY, CDR2 SYGVKD. The V and J ends lost 3 bases and 1 base respectively, with 9 bases between them. This clonotype was counted many times. No antigen is known for it.

This TCR derives from a woman aged 18-35 years with Graves' ophthalmopathy. The chain has TRBV10-3 and TRBJ1-2; D uncertain. Specimen: peripheral blood. The CDR3 region has the DNA TGTGCCATCAGTGACATCACAGATAACTATGGCTACACCTTC. Protein product: CAISDITDNYGYTF.